The 26 T cell receptor beta chains given below trace back to one sample, sequenced in a study of blood T cell repertoires in COVID-19. Data came from immunoSEQ multiplex PCR; TCRdb stores just in-frame clones and leaves some out. This table holds around 15,000 clones, around 75% found once. Material: peripheral blood. These receptors all stem from a man in his fifties or sixties with acute or convalescent COVID-19.

The rearrangement joins TRBV6-6 to TRBJ1-2; no clear D gene. V shed 6 bases and J shed 2 bases, with 13 bases lying between them. Germline V gene data show CDR1 as MNHNY and CDR2 as SVGAGI (reference sequence). The CDR3 runs 14 residues. The CDR3 DNA is TGTGCCAGCAGCCCCCCGGAGACCAACTATGGCTACACCTTC. Its translation: CASSPPETNYGYTF.

This clone was observed a handful of times. The chain is built from TRBV10-3 and TRBJ2-1; 9 bases line up with TRBD2. Per germline, CDR1 ENHRY and CDR2 SYGVKD. The CDR3 has 14 residues. The junction had 5 bases not matched to a gene; V was cut back by 5 bases and J by 6 bases. CDR3 residues: CAISFSGGFNEQFF. As DNA, the CDR3 is TGTGCCATCAGTTTTAGCGGGGGATTCAATGAGCAGTTCTTC.

V is TRBV30 and J is TRBJ2-7; TRBD2 is a possible D gene (6 bases). The V and J ends lost 0 bases and 6 bases respectively, with 15 bases between them. Germline V gives CDR1 GTSNPN, CDR2 SVGIG (reference sequence). This CDR3 contains 14 residues. CDR3 coding DNA: TGTGCCTGGAGTGTGCGGGGTGGTGGGAGCGAGCAGTACTTC. This encodes CAWSVRGGGSEQYF.

This clone was found once. The chain joins TRBV27 to TRBJ2-1; TRBD2 matches 11 bases. Germline V gene sequence: CDR1 MNHEY, CDR2 SMNVEV (reference sequence). The V gene end was trimmed by 10 bases and the J gene end by 12 bases; junction bases not matched to a gene: 11. This CDR3 contains 13 residues. This chain's CDR3 is CATMGLAARRQFF. The CDR3 DNA reads as TGTGCCACCATGGGACTAGCGGCCCGCAGGCAGTTCTTC.

This clone turned up a few times. The chain recombines TRBV5-1 with TRBJ2-3; TRBD1 aligns across 9 bases. Germline lookup yields CDR1 SGHRS and CDR2 YFSETQ. Trimming at V came to 3 bases and at J to 0 bases, leaving 11 bases not matched to a gene. The CDR3 loop spans 18 amino acids. As DNA, the CDR3 is TGCGCCAGCAGCTACGGGACAGGGTTTATAACAAGCACAGATACGCAGTATTTT. Amino acids: CASSYGTGFITSTDTQYF.

V and J are TRBV4-1 and TRBJ1-6; 8 bases line up with TRBD1. The trim removed 3 bases at V and 7 bases at J, leaving 2 bases unmatched. The CDR3 contains 14 residues. CDR1 is MGHRA and CDR2 is YSYEKL in the germline V gene. The CDR3 is CASSQGQANSPLHF. The CDR3 DNA reads as TGCGCCAGCAGCCAGGGACAGGCGAATTCACCCCTCCACTTT.

The rearrangement links TRBV13 to TRBJ2-5; 8 bases agree with TRBD1. The CDR3 spans 16 residues. V trimming: 5 bases; J trimming: 1 base; junction bases outside the gene matches: 9. Per germline, CDR1 PRHDT and CDR2 FYEKMQ (reference sequence). The CDR3 DNA sequence: TGTGCCAGCAGCCTCGACAGGGGCCCCTCCCAAGAGACCCAGTACTTC. This codes for CASSLDRGPSQETQYF.

The CDR3 loop is CASSYSGGYEQFF. The CDR3 DNA follows: TGTGCCAGCAGTTATAGCGGGGGGTATGAGCAGTTCTTC. The chain couples TRBV6-2 or TRBV6-3 to TRBJ2-1, with 10 positions matching TRBD2. This CDR3 has 13 residues. Germline V gives CDR1 MNHEY, CDR2 SVGEGT. V shed 3 bases, J shed 8 bases, and the junction held 1 base outside the gene matches.

This clone turned up a few times. The chain links TRBV5-1 to TRBJ2-2; a weak D match, TRBD2 (5 bases). The length of the CDR3 is 13 residues. The V gene's germline CDR1 is SGHRS and CDR2 YFSETQ. V lost 4 bases and J lost 6, with 10 bases in between. The CDR3 reads CASSPRVAGELFF. The CDR3 DNA is TGCGCCAGCAGCCCGAGGGTTGCCGGGGAGCTGTTTTTT.

This clone was counted a single time. The chain has TRBV5-4 and TRBJ1-4; 7 bases line up with TRBD1. The junction had 5 bases not matched to a gene; V was cut back by 4 bases and J by 5 bases. CDR1 and CDR2 from the germline V gene are SGHNT and YYREEE (reference sequence). The CDR3 is made up of 14 amino acids. CDR3 in amino acids: CASSPVGQNEKLFF. The CDR3 nucleotides are TGTGCCAGCAGCCCCGTGGGACAGAATGAAAAACTGTTTTTT.

CDR3 region: CASSPREALLGNTIYF. The DNA for the CDR3 is TGCGCCAGCAGCCCGAGGGAAGCTCTCCTCGGAAACACCATATATTTT. The V call is TRBV4-1, the J call TRBJ1-3; D gene ambiguous. CDR1 and CDR2 (germline): MGHRA, YSYEKL. This CDR3 has 16 residues. The ends were cut back, 4 bases at V and 4 bases at J, with 17 bases in the middle.

The chain uses TRBV19 and TRBJ2-3; 9 positions match TRBD2. Trimming took 4 bases from V and 7 from J; bases not matched to a gene: 6. From germline, CDR1 is LNHDA and CDR2 SQIVND (reference sequence). The CDR3 extends over 14 amino acids. Written as DNA, the CDR3 is TGTGCCAGTAGTAGGACTAGCGTCCAACATACGCAGTATTTT. Amino acids: CASSRTSVQHTQYF.

This chain connects TRBV4-1 to TRBJ2-6; D call uncertain. Deletions cut 1 base from V and 0 bases from J, with 10 bases between. Germline CDR1 reads MGHRA; CDR2 reads YSYEKL. This CDR3 has 17 amino acids. The CDR3 DNA follows: TGCGCCAGCAGCCAAGTGGCTTACATCTCTGGGGCCAACGTCCTGACTTTC. Translating gives CASSQVAYISGANVLTF.

This clone was found a few times. The chain joins TRBV30 to TRBJ1-5; TRBD1 matches at 7 bases. The CDR3 is 20 amino acids. The V segment lost 8 bases and the J segment 0 bases; nucleotides outside the gene matches: 25. Germline-derived CDR1 and CDR2 are GTSNPN and SVGIG (reference sequence). CDR3 bases: TGTGCCGACCAGATGCATGTGGGACAGTCCGGTTATTATAGCAATCAGCCCCAGCATTTT. Its protein is CADQMHVGQSGYYSNQPQHF.

The gene calls are TRBV3-1 (or the pseudogene TRBV3-2) and TRBJ2-7; 13 bases align to TRBD2. Germline CDR1 LGHDT, CDR2 YNNKEL (reference sequence). CDR3 length: 19 residues. J was trimmed by 0 bases and V by 3 bases; bases with no gene match: 11. The chain's CDR3 is CASSHLGPGTSGVSYEQYF. CDR3 nucleotides: TGTGCCAGCAGCCATCTCGGTCCCGGGACTAGCGGGGTCTCCTACGAGCAGTACTTC.

The chain is built from TRBV18 and TRBJ2-7, with D perhaps TRBD2 (5 bases). The CDR3 consists of 14 residues. The V end was cut by 5 bases, the J end by 2 bases, with 13 bases between. CDR1 and CDR2 from the germline V gene are KGHSH and LQKENI. The DNA for the CDR3 is TGTGCCAGCTCAAACGACTACCCCGCCTACGAGCAGTACTTC. Its protein product is CASSNDYPAYEQYF.

This chain uses TRBV28 with TRBJ1-5; TRBD1 matches 7 bases. V was pared by 7 bases and J by 0 bases, with 6 bases of the junction left unmatched. The CDR3 runs 15 residues. CDR1 MDHEN and CDR2 SYDVKM come from the germline V gene. CDR3 bases: TGTGCCAGCATCGGGGGACAGTATAGCAATCAGCCCCAGCATTTT. Its translation is CASIGGQYSNQPQHF.

As for this clone: Other DNA sequences from this sample encode an identical CDR3 as well. This sequence joins TRBV18 and TRBJ2-5, with 11 bases that match TRBD2. There are 15 residues in the CDR3. Germline values: CDR1 KGHSH, CDR2 LQKENI. Losses at the gene ends were 3 bases for V and 4 bases for J; bases not matched to a gene: 4. The DNA of the CDR3 is TGTGCCAGCTCACCTGGACTAGCGGGTGGAGAGACCCAGTACTTC. Its translation: CASSPGLAGGETQYF.

Concerning this clone itself: An end of the junction does not agree with germline; a read error may underlie this. The V and J genes are TRBV10-3 and TRBJ2-1; D remains unclear. The CDR3 spans 13 residues. Germline CDR1 and CDR2: ENHRY and SYGVKD. CDR3 sequence (DNA): TGTGCCATCAGTGAGTACTCCAACAATGAGCAGTTCTTC. Translation gives CAISEYSNNEQFF.

This chain joins TRBV11-1 and TRBJ1-1; TRBD1 matches at 9 bases. After removal of 4 bases from V and 3 bases from J, the junction contained 0 bases not matched to a gene. The CDR3 contains 13 residues. In germline, CDR1 is SGHAT, CDR2 FQDESV (reference sequence). The CDR3 region is CASSWDRDTEAFF. In DNA, the CDR3 is TGTGCCAGCAGCTGGGACAGGGACACTGAAGCTTTCTTT.

The genes are TRBV7-2 and TRBJ1-1, with D perhaps matching TRBD1 (5 bases). Trimming stripped 4 bases from V and 1 base from J, with 10 bases between. CDR3 size: 14 residues. Germline CDR1 reads SGHTA; CDR2 reads FQGNSA. CDR3 region: CASSYRTPNTEAFF. The CDR3 DNA reads TGTGCCAGCAGCTACCGGACACCGAACACTGAAGCTTTCTTT.

The chain employs TRBV18 and TRBJ1-2; no definite D call. The CDR3 covers 13 residues. Germline CDR1 and CDR2: KGHSH and LQKENI. With 4 bases removed from V and 5 bases from J, the gap between germline ends came to 11 bases. CDR3 sequence reads: CASSRGGGYGYTF. The CDR3 DNA sequence: TGTGCCAGCTCACGGGGAGGTGGGTATGGCTACACCTTC.

The J gene is TRBJ1-1, the V gene TRBV5-4, with D possibly matching TRBD1 (5 bases). The CDR3 is made up of 13 amino acids. Trimming pared 4 bases from V and 4 bases from J, leaving 11 bases between. In germline, CDR1 is SGHNT, CDR2 YYREEE (reference sequence). This CDR3 is CASSAGRVTEAFF. In DNA, the CDR3 is TGTGCCAGCAGCGCAGGCAGGGTCACTGAAGCTTTCTTT.

The rearrangement uses TRBV3-1 (or the pseudogene TRBV3-2) and TRBJ1-5; TRBD1 aligns across 8 bases. CDR3 length equals 15 residues. Trimming removed 2 bases from V and 1 base from J; junction bases left unmatched: 1. The germline gives CDR1 LGHDT, CDR2 YNNKEL (reference sequence). This CDR3 reads CASSQQGASNQPQHF. CDR3 nucleotides: TGTGCCAGCAGCCAACAGGGGGCGAGCAATCAGCCCCAGCATTTT.

The rearrangement links TRBV18 to TRBJ1-4; no clear D. V was shortened by 5 bases and J by 10 bases, with 11 bases between the two germline ends. This CDR3 spans 12 amino acids. Germline V gene sequence: CDR1 KGHSH, CDR2 LQKENI. The CDR3: CASSAPGGKLFF. DNA for the CDR3: TGTGCCAGCTCAGCCCCTGGAGGAAAACTGTTTTTT. Combining the CDR3 with reference TRBV18 and TRBJ1-4 gives the whole variable domain NAGVMQNPRHLVRRRGQEARLRCSPMKGHSHVYWYRQLPEEGLKFMVYLQKENIIDESGMPKERFSAEFPKEGPSILRIQQVVRGDSAAYFCASSAPGGKLFFGSGTQLSVL.

The V and J genes are TRBV3-1 (or the pseudogene TRBV3-2) and TRBJ1-1, with TRBD1 identical over 7 bases. Germline CDR1 and CDR2: LGHDT and YNNKEL (reference sequence). The V segment lost 0 bases and the J segment 5 bases; nucleotides outside the gene matches: 6. The length of the CDR3 is 15 residues. The CDR3 bases are TGTGCCAGCAGCCAAGAAGGGGGCGCCCTAACTGAAGCTTTCTTT. This codes for CASSQEGGALTEAFF.